These 6 T cell receptor beta chains came from one sample sequenced in a study of radiotherapy plus CTLA-4 blockade in lung cancer. Sequenced by immunoSEQ multiplex PCR; TCRdb stores in-frame clones only, minus some. Among approximately 50,000 clones, roughly 90% were seen once, and the ten largest hold less than 20%. The specimen was peripheral blood, collected from a patient treated with radiotherapy plus ipilimumab. The source is a human donor with non-small cell lung cancer that progressed on radiotherapy plus ipilimumab. Some clones in this sample may be carry-over from other donors' samples.

This chain links TRBV5-1 with TRBJ1-4; TRBD1 matches 7 bases. The germline V gene encodes CDR1 SGHRS and CDR2 YFSETQ. The CDR3 is 16 residues long. The trim removed 2 bases at V and 8 bases at J, leaving 12 bases unmatched. The CDR3 DNA is TGCGCCAGCAGCTTAAATCGACAGGGAGCCGGAGAAAAACTGTTTTTT. Protein sequence: CASSLNRQGAGEKLFF.

V is TRBV14 and J is TRBJ2-7, with 8 bases aligning to TRBD1. The CDR3 sequence is 17 residues long. V was clipped by 2 bases and J by 5 bases; unmatched bases: 14. From germline, CDR1 is SGHDN and CDR2 FVKESK. The CDR3 loop reads CASSQRPQGGLNHEQYF. Here the CDR3 DNA reads TGTGCCAGCAGCCAACGTCCACAGGGGGGACTGAACCACGAGCAGTACTTC.

The chain employs TRBV27 and TRBJ2-2; TRBD1 might be the D (6 bases). The CDR3 has 12 residues. Between the trimmed V and J ends, which lost 6 bases and 8 bases, there was a span of 10 bases. Looked up from germline, CDR1 is MNHEY and CDR2 is SMNVEV (reference sequence). CDR3 in amino acids: CASSRGGGELFF. CDR3 DNA: TGTGCCAGCAGCCGAGGGGGTGGGGAGCTGTTTTTT.

The rearrangement uses TRBV15 and TRBJ2-3; 14 nucleotides line up with TRBD2. The CDR3 has 16 residues. Germline V lookup: CDR1 LNHNV, CDR2 YYDKDF (reference sequence). With 6 bases clipped from V and 3 bases from J, the junction kept 5 bases outside the gene matches. The DNA for the CDR3 is TGTGCCACCAGGGGGGGACTAGCGGGAGTGACAGATACGCAGTATTTT. It specifies CATRGGLAGVTDTQYF.

The genes are TRBV4-2 and TRBJ2-7; 10 positions match TRBD2. CDR3 length equals 16 residues. The V gene's germline CDR1 is LGHNA and CDR2 YNFKEQ. The V gene end was trimmed by 0 bases and the J gene end by 7 bases; junction bases not matched to a gene: 9. CDR3 in amino acids: CASSQDIASGGEEQYF. In nucleotides, the CDR3 is TGTGCCAGCAGCCAAGATATAGCTAGCGGGGGTGAGGAGCAGTACTTC.

V is TRBV10-3 and J is TRBJ2-3; D is uncertain. Germline V gives CDR1 ENHRY, CDR2 SYGVKD. Trimming took 4 bases from V and 4 from J, leaving 3 bases between them. The CDR3 is 11 residues long. CDR3 in amino acids: CAISAADTQYF. CDR3 in DNA: TGTGCCATCAGTGCTGCAGATACGCAGTATTTT.